The entry below describes one T cell receptor (beta chain). Enrolled through a virtual design, the participants were between 18 and 89 years of age and came from 24 US areas. Cohorts were determined from participant-reported clinical history. The CDR3 spans 13 residues. CDR1 and CDR2 from the germline V gene are MDHEN and SYDVKM. V dropped 10 bases and J dropped 2 bases, with 14 bases sitting between them. Assay: immunoSEQ multiplex PCR; the TCRdb copy retains only in-frame clones and omits some. The sample shows about 190,000 clones, about four fifths of them seen only once. This specimen belongs to a study of blood T cell repertoires in COVID-19. Study in general: COVID-19 samples collected from the United States, Italy and Spain covered acute and convalescent phases. T cells, B-cell-depleted T cells, or PBMCs provided the cDNA or gDNA that served as material.

The sample consisted of PBMCs or T cells enriched from blood (not recorded which). The receptor was isolated from a woman between 25 and 40 years old who had recovered from COVID-19. The chain combines TRBV28 with TRBJ1-2; D is possibly TRBD1 (6 bases). The CDR3 loop is CATRGGSNYGYTF. In nucleotides, the CDR3 is TGTGCCACCCGGGGGGGCTCCAACTATGGCTACACCTTC.